The 11 T cell receptor beta chains in this list originate from one sample, sequenced in a study of blood T cell repertoires in COVID-19. Profiled with immunoSEQ multiplex PCR; TCRdb holds only in-frame clones, not every one. Of some 200,000 clones listed, approximately 85% were seen once; the top ten hold around 10%. The material sequenced was peripheral blood. Receptors were obtained from a woman of 80 years or more with acute or convalescent COVID-19.

The chain carries TRBV10-3 and TRBJ2-7, with 8 bases fitting TRBD1. The CDR3 contains 14 residues. Looked up from germline, CDR1 is ENHRY and CDR2 is SYGVKD. J lost 3 bases, V lost 5 bases, and 6 bases had no gene match. CDR3 DNA: TGTGCCATCAGTCCGGGACAGGCTTACTACGAGCAGTACTTC. Amino acids: CAISPGQAYYEQYF.

The chain employs TRBV11-2 and TRBJ1-2; D is unresolved. The CDR3 contains 12 residues. Germline-derived CDR1 and CDR2 are SGHAT and FQNNGV. Trimming removed 5 bases from V and 8 bases from J, with 12 bases in between. CDR3 nucleotide sequence: TGTGCCAGCAGCCTCCACACCGGGGGCTACACCTTC. The encoded protein is CASSLHTGGYTF.

The V call is TRBV18, the J call TRBJ1-2; 9 bases are shared with TRBD1. The germline CDR1 and CDR2 sequences are KGHSH and LQKENI. The CDR3 covers 15 residues. Trimming cost V 2 bases and J 5 bases; bases outside gene matches: 6. The CDR3 is CASSPGYRGLYGYTF. The CDR3 DNA reads TGTGCCAGCTCACCAGGATACAGGGGGCTATATGGCTACACCTTC.

This clone was counted once. The V and J genes are TRBV7-8 and TRBJ2-5; 8 bases are shared with TRBD2. The ends lost 5 bases at V and 3 bases at J; junction bases unmatched: 8. The CDR3 sequence is 15 residues long. Germline values: CDR1 SGHVS, CDR2 FQNEAQ. The CDR3 DNA follows: TGTGCCAGCAGCCAAAGCGGGGGTAGGAAAGAGACCCAGTACTTC. Amino acid sequence: CASSQSGGRKETQYF. Combining the CDR3 with reference TRBV7-8 and TRBJ2-5 gives the whole variable domain GAGVSQSPRYKVAKRGQDVALRCDPISGHVSLFWYQQALGQGPEFLTYFQNEAQLDKSGLPSDRFFAERPEGSVSTLKIQRTQQEDSAVYLCASSQSGGRKETQYFGPGTRLLVL.

This sequence joins TRBV15 and TRBJ1-1; D unclear. V was cut by 0 bases and J by 6 bases, with 14 bases left in between. This CDR3 spans 15 amino acids. The germline gives CDR1 LNHNV, CDR2 YYDKDF (reference sequence). Here the CDR3 DNA reads TGTGCCACCAGCAGAGATACATCCTCAAACGCTGAAGCTTTCTTT. Its protein is CATSRDTSSNAEAFF.

This chain connects TRBV18 to TRBJ1-3; 7 nucleotides agree with TRBD1. In germline, CDR1 is KGHSH, CDR2 LQKENI. Trimming at V came to 3 bases and at J to 0 bases, leaving 8 bases not matched to a gene. This CDR3 is built from 17 residues. CDR3 bases: TGTGCCAGCTCACCTCGTCAGGGACAGAGCTCTGGAAACACCATATATTTT. It encodes CASSPRQGQSSGNTIYF.

The chain links TRBV7-9 to TRBJ2-3; the match to TRBD1 covers 11 bases. Trimming removed 5 bases from V and 4 bases from J; junction bases left unmatched: 8. CDR1 and CDR2 (germline): SEHNR, FQNEAQ (reference sequence). The CDR3 loop spans 16 amino acids. The CDR3: CASSPRTGGLADTQYF. CDR3 DNA: TGTGCCAGCAGCCCCAGGACAGGGGGCCTCGCAGATACGCAGTATTTT. Using reference TRBV7-9 and TRBJ2-3 for the parts outside the CDR3, the full variable domain is DTGVSQNPRHKITKRGQNVTFRCDPISEHNRLYWYRQTLGQGPEFLTYFQNEAQLEKSRLLSDRFSAERPKGSFSTLEIQRTEQGDSAMYLCASSPRTGGLADTQYFGPGTRLTVL.

This rearrangement joins TRBV5-4 to TRBJ2-2; 13 bases line up with TRBD2. V was clipped by 2 bases and J by 7 bases; unmatched bases: 5. The germline V gene has CDR1 SGHNT and CDR2 YYREEE (reference sequence). The CDR3 is 16 amino acids. As DNA, the CDR3 is TGTGCCAGCAGCTTTACTAGCGGGAGGGCTATCGGGGAGCTGTTTTTT. Translating gives CASSFTSGRAIGELFF. The variable domain in full, with the rest retrieved from reference TRBV5-4 and TRBJ2-2, is ETGVTQSPTHLIKTRGQQVTLRCSSQSGHNTVSWYQQALGQGPQFIFQYYREEENGRGNFPPRFSGLQFPNYSSELNVNALELDDSALYLCASSFTSGRAIGELFFGEGSRLTVL.

The chain carries TRBV19 and TRBJ2-3; possible D gene TRBD2, 7 bases. Germline CDR1 LNHDA, CDR2 SQIVND (reference sequence). CDR3 length: 16 amino acids. V was pared by 5 bases and J by 6 bases, with 21 bases between. The CDR3 DNA is TGTGCCAGTAGTGGGGGGGGCTTTCGAGGTTTGGATACGCAGTATTTT. Translation gives CASSGGGFRGLDTQYF.

The V and J genes are TRBV5-4 and TRBJ2-2, with 8 bases matching TRBD2. V was pared by 0 bases and J by 5 bases, with 3 bases of the junction left unmatched. This CDR3 comprises 15 residues. Looked up from germline, CDR1 is SGHNT and CDR2 is YYREEE (reference sequence). This chain's CDR3 is CASSLGTSSTGELFF. The CDR3 DNA reads as TGTGCCAGCAGCTTGGGGACTAGCAGTACCGGGGAGCTGTTTTTT.

The gene calls are TRBV6-5 and TRBJ2-5, with a possible D match to TRBD2 (5 bases). The V and J ends lost 0 bases and 5 bases respectively, with 10 bases between them. The CDR3 loop spans 14 amino acids. Germline CDR1 MNHEY, CDR2 SVGAGI. The chain's CDR3 is CASSYSATGETQYF. The CDR3 nucleotides read TGTGCCAGCAGTTACTCAGCAACGGGGGAGACCCAGTACTTC.